The clone carrying this T cell receptor beta chain turned up a few times. Its antigen remains unidentified. CDR3 length: 14 residues. The junction had 0 bases not matched to a gene; V was cut back by 1 base and J by 3 bases. Germline values: CDR1 SGHVS, CDR2 FQNEAQ. Produced via immunoSEQ multiplex PCR; TCRdb's table is partial and in-frame only. The table shows around 10,000 clones, with approximately 81% occurring only once. The entry originates in a study of T cells in localized non-small cell lung cancer. General observations from the study: With higher T cell density in blood came longer overall survival.

This TCR was recovered from a male donor older than 55 with stage III lung adenocarcinoma. Sequences were derived from peripheral blood, sampled before any cancer treatment. V gene TRBV7-8 combines with J gene TRBJ2-1; 7 bases are a match to TRBD1. In DNA, the CDR3 is TGTGCCAGCAGCTTAGGGACAGGCTACAATGAGCAGTTCTTC. Protein sequence: CASSLGTGYNEQFF.